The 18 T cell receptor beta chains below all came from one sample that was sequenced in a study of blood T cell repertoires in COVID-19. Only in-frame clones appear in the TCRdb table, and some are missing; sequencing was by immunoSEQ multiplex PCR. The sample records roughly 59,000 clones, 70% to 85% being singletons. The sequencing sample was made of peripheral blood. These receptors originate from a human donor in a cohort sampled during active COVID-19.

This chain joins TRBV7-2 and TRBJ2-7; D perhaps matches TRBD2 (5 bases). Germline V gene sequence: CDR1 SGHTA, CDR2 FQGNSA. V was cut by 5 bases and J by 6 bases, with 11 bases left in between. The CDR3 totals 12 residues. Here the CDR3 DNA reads TGTGCCAGCAGCCCTCTAGCTGGCGAGCAGTACTTC. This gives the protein CASSPLAGEQYF.

The chain's CDR3 is CASSLGAGGPLGEQFF. As DNA, the CDR3 is TGTGCCAGCAGCTTAGGAGCGGGAGGGCCCTTGGGTGAGCAGTTCTTC. V usage is TRBV7-9 and J usage is TRBJ2-1; 10 bases are shared with TRBD2. This CDR3 region has 16 residues. Trimming cost V 1 base and J 9 bases; bases outside gene matches: 9. Germline assignment: CDR1 SEHNR and CDR2 FQNEAQ (reference sequence).

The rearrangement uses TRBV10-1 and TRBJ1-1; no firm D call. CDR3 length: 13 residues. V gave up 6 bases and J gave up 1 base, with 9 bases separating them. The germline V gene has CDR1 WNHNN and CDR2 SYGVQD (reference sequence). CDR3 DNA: TGCGCCAGCAGGACATCGAAGAACACTGAAGCTTTCTTT. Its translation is CASRTSKNTEAFF.

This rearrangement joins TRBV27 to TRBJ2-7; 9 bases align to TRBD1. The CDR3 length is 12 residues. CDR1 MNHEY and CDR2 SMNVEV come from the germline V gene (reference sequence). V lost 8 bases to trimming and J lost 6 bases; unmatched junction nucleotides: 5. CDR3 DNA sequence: TGTGCCAGCCGGGACAGGGAGATCGAGCAGTACTTC. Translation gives CASRDREIEQYF.

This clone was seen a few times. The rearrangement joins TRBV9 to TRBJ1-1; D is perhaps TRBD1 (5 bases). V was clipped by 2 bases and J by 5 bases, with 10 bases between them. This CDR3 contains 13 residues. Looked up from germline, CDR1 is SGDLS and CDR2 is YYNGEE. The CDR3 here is CASSVGGITEAFF. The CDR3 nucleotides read TGTGCCAGCAGCGTCGGGGGGATTACTGAAGCTTTCTTT. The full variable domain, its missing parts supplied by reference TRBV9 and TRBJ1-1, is DSGVTQTPKHLITATGQRVTLRCSPRSGDLSVYWYQQSLDQGLQFLIQYYNGEERAKGNILERFSAQQFPDLHSELNLSSLELGDSALYFCASSVGGITEAFFGQGTRLTVV.

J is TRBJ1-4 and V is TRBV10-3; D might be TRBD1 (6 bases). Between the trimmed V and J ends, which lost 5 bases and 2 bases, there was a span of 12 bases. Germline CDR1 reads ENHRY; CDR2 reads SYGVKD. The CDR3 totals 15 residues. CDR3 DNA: TGTGCCATCAGTAGCTCAGGGGCTACTAATGAAAAACTGTTTTTT. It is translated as CAISSSGATNEKLFF.

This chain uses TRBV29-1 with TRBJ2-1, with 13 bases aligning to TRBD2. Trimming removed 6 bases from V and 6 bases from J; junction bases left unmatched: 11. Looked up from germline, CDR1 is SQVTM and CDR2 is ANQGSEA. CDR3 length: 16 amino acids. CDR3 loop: CSVPRTSGRFSNEQFF. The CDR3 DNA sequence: TGCAGCGTCCCCAGGACTAGCGGGAGATTCAGCAATGAGCAGTTCTTC.

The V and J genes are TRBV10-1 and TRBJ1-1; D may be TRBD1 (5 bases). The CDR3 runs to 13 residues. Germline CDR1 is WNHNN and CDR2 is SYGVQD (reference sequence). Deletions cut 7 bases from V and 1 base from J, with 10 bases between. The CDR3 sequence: CASNDRANTEAFF. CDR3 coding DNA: TGCGCCAGCAACGACAGAGCGAACACTGAAGCTTTCTTT.

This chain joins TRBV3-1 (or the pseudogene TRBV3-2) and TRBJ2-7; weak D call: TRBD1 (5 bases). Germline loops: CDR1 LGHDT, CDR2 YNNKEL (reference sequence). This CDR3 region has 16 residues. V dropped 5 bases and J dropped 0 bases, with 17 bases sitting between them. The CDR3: CASSSQGPPSSYEQYF. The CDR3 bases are TGTGCCAGCAGCTCCCAGGGTCCTCCCAGCTCCTACGAGCAGTACTTC.

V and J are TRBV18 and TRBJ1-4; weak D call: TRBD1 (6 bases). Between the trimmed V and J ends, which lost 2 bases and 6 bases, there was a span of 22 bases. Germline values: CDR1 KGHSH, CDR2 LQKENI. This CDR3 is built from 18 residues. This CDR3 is CASSPSPTGRGGDEKLFF. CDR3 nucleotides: TGTGCCAGCTCACCATCCCCAACCGGACGAGGGGGGGATGAAAAACTGTTTTTT.

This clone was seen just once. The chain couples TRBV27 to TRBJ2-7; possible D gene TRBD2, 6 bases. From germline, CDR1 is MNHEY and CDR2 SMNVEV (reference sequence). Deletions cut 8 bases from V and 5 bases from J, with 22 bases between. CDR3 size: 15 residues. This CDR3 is CASRDLGLMYDEQYF. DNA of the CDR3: TGTGCCAGCCGGGACCTTGGACTAATGTACGACGAGCAGTACTTC.

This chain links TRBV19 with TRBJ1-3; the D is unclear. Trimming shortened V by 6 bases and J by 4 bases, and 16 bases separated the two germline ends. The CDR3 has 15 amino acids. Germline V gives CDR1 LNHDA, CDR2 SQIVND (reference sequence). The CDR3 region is CASRSRYGEGNTIYF. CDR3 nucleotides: TGTGCCAGTAGAAGTCGGTACGGGGAGGGAAACACCATATATTTT.

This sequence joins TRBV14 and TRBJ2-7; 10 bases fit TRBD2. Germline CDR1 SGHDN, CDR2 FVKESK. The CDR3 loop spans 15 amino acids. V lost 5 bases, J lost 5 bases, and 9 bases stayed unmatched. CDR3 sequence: CASSNGAGGRNEQYF. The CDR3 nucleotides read TGTGCCAGCAGCAACGGAGCGGGAGGGCGGAACGAGCAGTACTTC.

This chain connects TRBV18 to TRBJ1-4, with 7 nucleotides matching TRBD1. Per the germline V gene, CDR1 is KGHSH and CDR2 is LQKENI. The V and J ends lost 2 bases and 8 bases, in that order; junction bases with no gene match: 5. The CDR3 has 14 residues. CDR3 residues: CASSPGQVFEKLFF. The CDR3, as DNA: TGTGCCAGCTCACCAGGACAGGTTTTCGAAAAACTGTTTTTT. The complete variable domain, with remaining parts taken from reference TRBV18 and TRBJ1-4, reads NAGVMQNPRHLVRRRGQEARLRCSPMKGHSHVYWYRQLPEEGLKFMVYLQKENIIDESGMPKERFSAEFPKEGPSILRIQQVVRGDSAAYFCASSPGQVFEKLFFGSGTQLSVL.

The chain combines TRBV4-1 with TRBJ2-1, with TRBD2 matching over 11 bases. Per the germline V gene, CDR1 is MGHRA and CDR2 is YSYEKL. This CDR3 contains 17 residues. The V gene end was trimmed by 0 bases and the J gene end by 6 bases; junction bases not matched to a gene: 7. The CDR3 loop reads CASSQDTTSGRTNEQFF. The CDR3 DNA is TGCGCCAGCAGCCAAGATACCACTAGCGGGAGAACCAATGAGCAGTTCTTC.

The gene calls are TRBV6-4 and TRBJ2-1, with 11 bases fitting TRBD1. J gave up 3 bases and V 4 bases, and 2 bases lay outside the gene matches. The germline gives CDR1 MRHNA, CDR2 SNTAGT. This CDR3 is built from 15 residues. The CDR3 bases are TGTGCCAGCAGTGGGGGACAGGGGGACTACAATGAGCAGTTCTTC. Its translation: CASSGGQGDYNEQFF.

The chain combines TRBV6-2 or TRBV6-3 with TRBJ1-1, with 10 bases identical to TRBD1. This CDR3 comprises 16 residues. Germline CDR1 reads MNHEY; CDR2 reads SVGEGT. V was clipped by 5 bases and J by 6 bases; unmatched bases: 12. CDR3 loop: CASSPRDRGFRSEAFF. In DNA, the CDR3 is TGTGCCAGCAGTCCCCGGGACAGGGGCTTCCGTTCTGAAGCTTTCTTT.

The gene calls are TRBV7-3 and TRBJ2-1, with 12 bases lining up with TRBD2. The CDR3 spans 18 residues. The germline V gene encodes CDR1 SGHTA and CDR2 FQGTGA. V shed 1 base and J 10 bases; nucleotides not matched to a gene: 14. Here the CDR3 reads CASSLKGLTSGSLMEQFF. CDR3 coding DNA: TGTGCCAGCAGCTTAAAAGGCCTGACTAGCGGGAGCTTGATGGAGCAGTTCTTC.